This TCR beta chain appears in the sequencing data of a study of T cells in localized non-small cell lung cancer. Study-level results: Uninvolved nearby lung showed the greatest T cell clonality, exceeding that found in tumor.

Trimming took 0 bases from V and 8 from J; bases not matched to a gene: 7. The CDR3 covers 15 residues. CDR1 is SGHNT, CDR2 YENEEA, per germline. This clone was seen only a few times. Its cognate antigen is unknown. Profiled with immunoSEQ multiplex PCR; TCRdb holds only in-frame clones, not every one. The repertoire consists of roughly 11,000 clones, with 25% to 35% occurring once and the leading ten covering 5.2%. The chain has TRBV11-3 and TRBJ1-2; 9 bases match TRBD1. The TCR comes from a man aged 35 to 70 with stage I lung adenocarcinoma. The source material was lung tumor tissue, sampled before any cancer treatment. The CDR3 is CASSLEPGQGPGYTF. The DNA for the CDR3 is TGTGCCAGCAGCTTAGAACCGGGACAGGGCCCCGGCTACACCTTC.